The 2 T cell receptor beta chains reported below all come from one sample, sequenced in a study of blood T cell repertoires in COVID-19. Repertoires were generated with immunoSEQ multiplex PCR, while TCRdb's copy carries only in-frame clones and drops some. Among about 110,000 clones listed, roughly four fifths were seen once. The sequenced material came from peripheral blood. These receptors were collected from a woman aged 70-85 years with acute or convalescent COVID-19.

The chain joins TRBV29-1 to TRBJ2-7; 12 bases are shared with TRBD1. From germline, CDR1 is SQVTM and CDR2 ANQGSEA. The CDR3 loop spans 16 amino acids. V shed 3 bases and J 4 bases; nucleotides not matched to a gene: 10. Written as DNA, the CDR3 is TGCAGCGTTGATTTAGAAACGGGACAGGGGGCTTACGAGCAGTACTTC. Encoded protein: CSVDLETGQGAYEQYF.

In regard to this clone: Other DNA sequences of this sample code for an identical CDR3. The J gene is TRBJ1-3, the V gene TRBV19; D is perhaps TRBD1 (5 bases). Germline V CDR1 and CDR2: LNHDA, SQIVND (reference sequence). The CDR3 extends over 15 amino acids. V was clipped by 3 bases and J by 0 bases, with 9 bases between them. Here the CDR3 reads CASSMGQSSGNTIYF. The CDR3 DNA reads TGTGCCAGTAGTATGGGGCAGAGCTCTGGAAACACCATATATTTT.